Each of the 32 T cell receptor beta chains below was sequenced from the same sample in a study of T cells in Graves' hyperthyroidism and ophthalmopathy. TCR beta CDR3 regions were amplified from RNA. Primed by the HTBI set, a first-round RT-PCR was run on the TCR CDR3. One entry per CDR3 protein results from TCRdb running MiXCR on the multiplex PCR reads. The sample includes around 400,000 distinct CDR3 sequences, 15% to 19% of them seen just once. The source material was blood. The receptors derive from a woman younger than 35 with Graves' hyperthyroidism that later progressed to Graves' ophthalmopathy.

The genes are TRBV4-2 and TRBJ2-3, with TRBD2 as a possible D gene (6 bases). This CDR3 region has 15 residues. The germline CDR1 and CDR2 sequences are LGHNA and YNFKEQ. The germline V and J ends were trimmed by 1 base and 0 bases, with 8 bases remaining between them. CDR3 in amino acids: CASSQGAGSTDTQYF. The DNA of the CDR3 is TGTGCCAGCAGCCAAGGAGCGGGTAGCACAGATACGCAGTATTTT.

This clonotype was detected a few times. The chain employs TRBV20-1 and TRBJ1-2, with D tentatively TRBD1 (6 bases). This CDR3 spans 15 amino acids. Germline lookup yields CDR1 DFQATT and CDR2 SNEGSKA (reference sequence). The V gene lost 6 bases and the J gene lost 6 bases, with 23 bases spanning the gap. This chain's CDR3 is CSANTNHRDQNGYTF. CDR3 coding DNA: TGCAGTGCAAATACGAATCACAGGGATCAGAATGGCTACACCTTC.

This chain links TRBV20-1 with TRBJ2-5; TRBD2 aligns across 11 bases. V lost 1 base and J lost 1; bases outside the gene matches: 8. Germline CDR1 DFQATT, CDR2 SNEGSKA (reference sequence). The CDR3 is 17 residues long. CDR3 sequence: CSARGPSGRTIQETQYF. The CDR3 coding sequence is TGCAGTGCTAGAGGTCCTAGCGGGAGGACAATCCAAGAGACCCAGTACTTC.

The CDR3 sequence is CASSPHAGESSYNEQFF. The CDR3 DNA reads TGCGCCAGCAGCCCCCATGCCGGGGAGAGCTCCTACAATGAGCAGTTCTTC. The genes are TRBV4-1 and TRBJ2-1; D is perhaps TRBD2 (5 bases). V shed 4 bases and J shed 0 bases, with 16 bases lying between them. Looked up from germline, CDR1 is MGHRA and CDR2 is YSYEKL. The CDR3 has 17 residues.

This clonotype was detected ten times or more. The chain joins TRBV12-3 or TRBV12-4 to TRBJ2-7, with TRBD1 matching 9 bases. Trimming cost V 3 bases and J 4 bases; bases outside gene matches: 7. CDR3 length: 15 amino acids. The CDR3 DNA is TGTGCCAGCAGTTTTGAACAGGGGGCGATTTACGAGCAGTACTTC. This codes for CASSFEQGAIYEQYF.

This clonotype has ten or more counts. The CDR3 nucleotides read TGTGCCAGCAGTTTCTGGACAAGCGGAGGAGAGACCCAGTACTTC. As protein: CASSFWTSGGETQYF. The gene calls are TRBV7-9 and TRBJ2-5; D is tentatively TRBD1 or TRBD2 (5 bases each). Germline V gives CDR1 SEHNR, CDR2 FQNEAQ (reference sequence). Trimming left V 6 bases short and J 4 bases short, with 18 bases between. The CDR3 runs 15 residues.

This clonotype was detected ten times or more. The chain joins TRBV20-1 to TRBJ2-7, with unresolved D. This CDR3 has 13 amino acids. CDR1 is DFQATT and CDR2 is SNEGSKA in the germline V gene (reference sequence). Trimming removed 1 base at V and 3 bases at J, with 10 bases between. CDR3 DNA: TGCAGTGCTAGAGTGTGGCAGGACTACGAGCAGTACTTC. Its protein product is CSARVWQDYEQYF.

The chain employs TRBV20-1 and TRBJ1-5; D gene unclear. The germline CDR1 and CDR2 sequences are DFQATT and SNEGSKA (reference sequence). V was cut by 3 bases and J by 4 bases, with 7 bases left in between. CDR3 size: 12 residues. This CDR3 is CSASMENQPQHF. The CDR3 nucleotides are TGCAGTGCTAGCATGGAAAATCAGCCCCAGCATTTT.

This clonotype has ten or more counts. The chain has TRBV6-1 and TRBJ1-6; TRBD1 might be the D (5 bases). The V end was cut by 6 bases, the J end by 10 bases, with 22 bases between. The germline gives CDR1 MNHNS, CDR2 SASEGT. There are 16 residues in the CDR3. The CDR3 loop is CASSGSTGVEGSPLHF. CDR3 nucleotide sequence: TGTGCCAGCAGCGGTTCTACAGGCGTGGAAGGCTCACCCCTCCACTTT.

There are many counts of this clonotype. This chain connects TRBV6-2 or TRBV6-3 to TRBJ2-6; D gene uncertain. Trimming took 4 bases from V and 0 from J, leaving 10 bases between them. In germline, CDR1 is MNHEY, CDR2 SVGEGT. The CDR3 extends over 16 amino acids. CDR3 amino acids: CASSFPKYSGANVLTF. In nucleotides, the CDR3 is TGTGCCAGCAGTTTTCCGAAGTACTCTGGGGCCAACGTCCTGACTTTC.

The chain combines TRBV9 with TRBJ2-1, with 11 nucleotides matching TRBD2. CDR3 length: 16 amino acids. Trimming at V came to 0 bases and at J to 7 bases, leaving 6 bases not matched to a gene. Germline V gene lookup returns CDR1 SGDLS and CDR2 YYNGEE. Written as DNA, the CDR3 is TGTGCCAGCAGCGTAGGGCTAGCGGGAGGAAGGAATGAGCAGTTCTTC. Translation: CASSVGLAGGRNEQFF.

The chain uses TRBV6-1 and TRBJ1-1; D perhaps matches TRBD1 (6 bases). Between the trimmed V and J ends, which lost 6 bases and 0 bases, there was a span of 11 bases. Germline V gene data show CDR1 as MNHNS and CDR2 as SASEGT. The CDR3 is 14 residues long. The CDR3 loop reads CASRPRGMNTEAFF. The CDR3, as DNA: TGTGCCAGCAGACCGAGGGGGATGAACACTGAAGCTTTCTTT.

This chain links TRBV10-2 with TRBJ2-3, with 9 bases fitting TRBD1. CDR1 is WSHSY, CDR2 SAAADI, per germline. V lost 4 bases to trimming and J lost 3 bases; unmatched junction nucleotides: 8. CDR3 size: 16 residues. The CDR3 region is CASSVRDRARTDTQYF. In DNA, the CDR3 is TGCGCCAGCAGTGTTCGGGACAGGGCGCGGACAGATACGCAGTATTTT.

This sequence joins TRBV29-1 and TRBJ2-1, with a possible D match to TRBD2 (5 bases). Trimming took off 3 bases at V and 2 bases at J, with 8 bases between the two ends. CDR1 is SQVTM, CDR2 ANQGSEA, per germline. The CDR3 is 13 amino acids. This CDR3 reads CSVEGSAYNEQFF. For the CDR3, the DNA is TGCAGCGTTGAGGGTAGCGCCTACAATGAGCAGTTCTTC.

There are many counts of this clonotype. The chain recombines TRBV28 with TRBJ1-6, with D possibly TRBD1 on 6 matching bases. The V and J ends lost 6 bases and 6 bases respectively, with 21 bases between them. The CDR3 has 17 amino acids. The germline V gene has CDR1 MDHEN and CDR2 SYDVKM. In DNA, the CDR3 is TGTGCCAGCAGCAGATCCAACAGGGTCGTGGCTAATTCACCCCTCCACTTT. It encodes CASSRSNRVVANSPLHF.

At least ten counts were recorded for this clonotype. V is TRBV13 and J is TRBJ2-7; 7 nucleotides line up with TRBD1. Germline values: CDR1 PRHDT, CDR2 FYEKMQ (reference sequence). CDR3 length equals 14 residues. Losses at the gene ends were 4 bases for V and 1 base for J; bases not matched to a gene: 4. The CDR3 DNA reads TGTGCCAGCAGCTCCCGGGACAGTTCCTACGAGCAGTACTTC. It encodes CASSSRDSSYEQYF. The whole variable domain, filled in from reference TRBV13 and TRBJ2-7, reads AAGVIQSPRHLIKEKRETATLKCYPIPRHDTVYWYQQGPGQDPQFLISFYEKMQSDKGSIPDRFSAQQFSDYHSELNMSSLELGDSALYFCASSSRDSSYEQYFGPGTRLTVT.

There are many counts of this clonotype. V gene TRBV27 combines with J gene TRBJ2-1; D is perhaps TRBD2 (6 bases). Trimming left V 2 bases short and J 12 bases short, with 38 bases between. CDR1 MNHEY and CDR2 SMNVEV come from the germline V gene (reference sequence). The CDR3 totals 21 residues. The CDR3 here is CASSLLSPKVLDHNGGFPQFF. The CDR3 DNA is TGTGCCAGCAGTTTACTCTCCCCGAAGGTTTTGGATCACAACGGGGGATTTCCGCAGTTCTTC.

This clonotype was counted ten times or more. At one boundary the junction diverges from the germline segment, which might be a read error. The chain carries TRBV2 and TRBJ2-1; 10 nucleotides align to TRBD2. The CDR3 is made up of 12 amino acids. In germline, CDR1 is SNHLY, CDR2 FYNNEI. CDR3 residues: CASSKNSGRPVF. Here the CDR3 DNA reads TGTGCCAGCAGCAAAAATAGCGGGAGGCCCGTCTTC.

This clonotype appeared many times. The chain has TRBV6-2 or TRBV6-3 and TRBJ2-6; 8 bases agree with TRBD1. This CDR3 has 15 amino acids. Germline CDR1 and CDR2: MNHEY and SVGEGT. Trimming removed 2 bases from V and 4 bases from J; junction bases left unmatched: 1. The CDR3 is CASSYQGAGANVLTF. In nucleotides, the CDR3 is TGTGCCAGCAGTTACCAGGGGGCGGGGGCCAACGTCCTGACTTTC.

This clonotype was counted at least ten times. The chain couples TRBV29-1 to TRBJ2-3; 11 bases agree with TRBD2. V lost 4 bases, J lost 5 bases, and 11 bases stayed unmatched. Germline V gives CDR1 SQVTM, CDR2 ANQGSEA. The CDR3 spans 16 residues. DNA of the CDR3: TGCAGCGTTGTTCCGACTAGCGGGACCCACAGAGATACGCAGTATTTT. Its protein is CSVVPTSGTHRDTQYF.

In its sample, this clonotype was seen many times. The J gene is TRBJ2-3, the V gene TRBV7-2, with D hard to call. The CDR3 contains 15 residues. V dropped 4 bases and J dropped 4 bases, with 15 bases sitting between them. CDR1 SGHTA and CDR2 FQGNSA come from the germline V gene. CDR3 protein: CASSSHRISADTQYF. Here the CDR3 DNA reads TGTGCCAGCAGCTCCCACCGTATTTCCGCAGATACGCAGTATTTT.

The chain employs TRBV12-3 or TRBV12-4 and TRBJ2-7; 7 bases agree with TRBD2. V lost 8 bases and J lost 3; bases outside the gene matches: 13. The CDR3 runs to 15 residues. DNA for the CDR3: TGTGCCAGCTCCGCTGTCGGGACTACAAACTACGAGCAGTACTTC. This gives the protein CASSAVGTTNYEQYF.

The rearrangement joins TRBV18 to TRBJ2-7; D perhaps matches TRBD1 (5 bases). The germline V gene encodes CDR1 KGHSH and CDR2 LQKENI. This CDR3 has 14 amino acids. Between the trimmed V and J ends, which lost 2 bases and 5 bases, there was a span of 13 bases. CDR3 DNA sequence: TGTGCCAGCTCACCAGGGGCCCCCTTGGACGAGCAGTACTTC. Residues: CASSPGAPLDEQYF.

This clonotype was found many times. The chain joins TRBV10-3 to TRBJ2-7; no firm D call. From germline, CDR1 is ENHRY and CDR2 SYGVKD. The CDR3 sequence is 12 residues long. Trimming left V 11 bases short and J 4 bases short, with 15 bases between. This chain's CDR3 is CARKRWIYEQYF. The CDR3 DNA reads TGTGCCCGTAAAAGATGGATATACGAGCAGTACTTC.

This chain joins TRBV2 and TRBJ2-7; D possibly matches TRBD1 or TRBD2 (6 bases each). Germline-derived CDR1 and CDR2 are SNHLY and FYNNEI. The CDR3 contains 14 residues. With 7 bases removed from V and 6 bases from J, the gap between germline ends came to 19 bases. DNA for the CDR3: TGTGCCAGCAAACCCGGGGCCGAGGGGGGCGAGCAGTACTTC. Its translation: CASKPGAEGGEQYF. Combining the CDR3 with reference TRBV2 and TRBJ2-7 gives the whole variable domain EPEVTQTPSHQVTQMGQEVILRCVPISNHLYFYWYRQILGQKVEFLVSFYNNEISEKSEIFDDQFSVERPDGSNFTLKIRSTKLEDSAMYFCASKPGAEGGEQYFGPGTRLTVT.

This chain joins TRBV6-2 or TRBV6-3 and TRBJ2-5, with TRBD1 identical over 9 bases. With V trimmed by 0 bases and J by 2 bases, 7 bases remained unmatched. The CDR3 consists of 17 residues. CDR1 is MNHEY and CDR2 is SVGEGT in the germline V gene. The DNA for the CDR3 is TGTGCCAGCAGTTACTCTCCGGGACAGGGTCGACAAGAGACCCAGTACTTC. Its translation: CASSYSPGQGRQETQYF.

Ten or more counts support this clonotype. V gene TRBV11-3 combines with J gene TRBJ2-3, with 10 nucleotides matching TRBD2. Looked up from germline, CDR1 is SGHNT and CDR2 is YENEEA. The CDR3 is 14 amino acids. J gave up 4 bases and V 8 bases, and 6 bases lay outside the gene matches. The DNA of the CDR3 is TGTGCCAGCGCGGCTAGCGGGAGCGCAGATACGCAGTATTTT. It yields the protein CASAASGSADTQYF.

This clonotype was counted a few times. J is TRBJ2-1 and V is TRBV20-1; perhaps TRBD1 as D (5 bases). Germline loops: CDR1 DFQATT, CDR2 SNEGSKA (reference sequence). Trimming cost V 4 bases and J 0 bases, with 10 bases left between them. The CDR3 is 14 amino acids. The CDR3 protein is CSAKGSSSYNEQFF. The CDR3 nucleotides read TGCAGTGCTAAGGGGTCGAGCTCCTACAATGAGCAGTTCTTC.

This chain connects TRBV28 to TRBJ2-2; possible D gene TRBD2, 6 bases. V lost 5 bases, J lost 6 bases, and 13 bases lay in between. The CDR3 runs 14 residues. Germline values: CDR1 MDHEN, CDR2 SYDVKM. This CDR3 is CASSLGGRAGELFF. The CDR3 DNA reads TGTGCCAGCAGTCTCGGGGGAAGAGCCGGGGAGCTGTTTTTT.

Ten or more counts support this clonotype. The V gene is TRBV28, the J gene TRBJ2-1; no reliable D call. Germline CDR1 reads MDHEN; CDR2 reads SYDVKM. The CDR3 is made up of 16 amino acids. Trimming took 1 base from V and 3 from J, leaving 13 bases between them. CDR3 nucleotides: TGTGCCAGCAGTTTATCCCAGGCGGTTGTCTACAATGAGCAGTTCTTC. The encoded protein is CASSLSQAVVYNEQFF.

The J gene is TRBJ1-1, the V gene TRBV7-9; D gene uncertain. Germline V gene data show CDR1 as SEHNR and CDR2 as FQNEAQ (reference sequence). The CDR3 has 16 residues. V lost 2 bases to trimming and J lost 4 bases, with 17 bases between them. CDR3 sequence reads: CASSLIPASSGTEAFF. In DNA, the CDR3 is TGTGCCAGCAGCTTAATACCCGCCAGTTCTGGCACTGAAGCTTTCTTT.

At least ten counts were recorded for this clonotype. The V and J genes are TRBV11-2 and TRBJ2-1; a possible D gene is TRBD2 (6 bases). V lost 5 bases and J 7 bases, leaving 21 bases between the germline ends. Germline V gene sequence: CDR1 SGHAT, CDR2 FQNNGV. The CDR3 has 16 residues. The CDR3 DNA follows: TGTGCCAGCAGCCCCCGTACGGGAGTCTCGGGGAATGAGCAGTTCTTC. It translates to CASSPRTGVSGNEQFF.